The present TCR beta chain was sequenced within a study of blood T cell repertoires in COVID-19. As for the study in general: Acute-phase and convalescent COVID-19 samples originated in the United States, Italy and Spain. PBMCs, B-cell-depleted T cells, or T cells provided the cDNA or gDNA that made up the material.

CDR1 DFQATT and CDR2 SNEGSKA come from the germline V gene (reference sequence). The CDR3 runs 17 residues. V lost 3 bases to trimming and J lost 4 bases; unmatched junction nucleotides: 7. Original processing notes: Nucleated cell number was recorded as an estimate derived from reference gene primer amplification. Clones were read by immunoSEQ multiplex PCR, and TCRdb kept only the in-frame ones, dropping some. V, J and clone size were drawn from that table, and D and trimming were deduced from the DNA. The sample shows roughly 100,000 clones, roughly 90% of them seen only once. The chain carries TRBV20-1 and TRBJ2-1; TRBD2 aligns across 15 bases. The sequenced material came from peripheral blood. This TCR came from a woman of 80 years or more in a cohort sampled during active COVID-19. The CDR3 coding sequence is TGCAGTGCTAGTGCCGCCGGGACTAGCGGGGGGTACAATGAGCAGTTCTTC. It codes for CSASAAGTSGGYNEQFF.